The entry below gives a single TCR beta chain sequence along with its context. From germline, CDR1 is LGHNA and CDR2 YSLEER. V lost 0 bases, J lost 2 bases, and 8 bases lay in between. This CDR3 comprises 15 residues. The data belong to a study of control samples from healthy donors and cancer patients. The repertoire was sequenced with immunoSEQ multiplex PCR; TCRdb's copy has only in-frame clones and lacks some. Of roughly 73,000 clones detected, 84% appear once; the ten largest clones hold 28%. The rearrangement uses TRBV4-3 and TRBJ2-1; D is tentatively TRBD1 or TRBD2 (5 bases each). The TCR comes from a man aged 50 to 60 in good health. Sequencing was performed on blood. The CDR3 sequence: CASSQDWGPYNEQFF. The CDR3 DNA reads as TGCGCCAGCAGCCAAGATTGGGGACCCTACAATGAGCAGTTCTTC.